These T cell receptor beta chains were read from a single sample in a study of blood T cell repertoires in COVID-19. Method: immunoSEQ multiplex PCR; TCRdb's copy keeps in-frame clones and lacks some. The top ten clones hold around 20% of a sample with about 75,000 clones, approximately 90% of them seen once. The specimen was peripheral blood. The receptors were sampled from a human donor in a cohort sampled during active COVID-19. The CDR3 runs from the conserved cysteine through the conserved F or W. The D gene is left open where the match is weak. Clone size is shown for a subset of rows, as once, few, many or a class of expanded clone.

J gene,V gene,D gene,clone size,CDR3 protein,CDR3 DNA
TRBJ2-7,TRBV7-9,TRBD1,many,CASSWGQGRLTEQYF,TGTGCCAGCAGCTGGGGACAGGGCCGGCTGACGGAGCAGTACTTC
TRBJ2-3,TRBV28,-,-,CASTNPSAEKGTDTQYF,TGTGCCAGCACCAACCCCTCAGCGGAAAAGGGCACAGATACGCAGTATTTT
TRBJ1-2,TRBV6-2/TRBV6-3,-,-,CASSAGYRTPYGYTF,TGTGCCAGCAGCGCGGGTTATCGGACCCCCTATGGCTACACCTTC
TRBJ2-1,TRBV7-9,-,-,CASSSKRRAYNEQFF,TGTGCCAGCAGCTCGAAGCGGAGGGCCTACAATGAGCAGTTCTTC
TRBJ2-2,TRBV18,TRBD1,once,CASSPGQGNTGELFF,TGTGCCAGCTCACCAGGACAGGGGAACACCGGGGAGCTGTTTTTT
TRBJ2-5,TRBV10-3,TRBD2,-,CAPENIGTSGGAGETQYF,TGTGCCCCCGAAAACATAGGAACTAGCGGGGGGGCAGGAGAGACCCAGTACTTC
TRBJ1-3,TRBV19,-,once,CASSMTARGVNTIYF,TGTGCCAGTAGTATGACCGCCAGGGGTGTAAACACCATATATTTT
TRBJ2-1,TRBV7-9,TRBD1,-,CASSFPEGGTGRNEQFF,TGTGCCAGCAGCTTCCCCGAGGGCGGGACAGGGAGGAATGAGCAGTTCTTC
TRBJ2-7,TRBV19,-,-,CASSGFNEQYF,TGTGCCAGTAGTGGCTTTAATGAGCAGTACTTC
TRBJ2-1,TRBV28,TRBD1,-,CASTPMTGLYNEQFF,TGTGCCAGCACCCCTATGACAGGGCTCTACAATGAGCAGTTCTTC